The subject of this entry is one T cell receptor (beta chain). The antigen is undetermined. This record belongs to a study of blood T cells in healthy people across ages. A sample-barcoded 5' primer and a J-beta primer mix were used in a second PCR of about 7 to 12 cycles. In TCRdb, the 5' RACE reads were re-called with MiXCR into one record per CDR3 protein. Of about 570,000 distinct CDR3 sequences in the sample, 25% to 30% were seen once. The authors drew ten milliliters of peripheral blood from each donor. Points from the study as a whole: The study regarded diversity estimates from one million T cells as underestimates.

This clonotype was sampled from a woman aged 70-85 years in good health. The sample taken for sequencing was blood.

The CDR3 DNA is TGTGCCAGCAGCCAAGATTTCCGGATCTATGGCTACACCTTC. This translates into CASSQDFRIYGYTF. The rearrangement uses TRBV3-1 and TRBJ1-2; D unresolved. This CDR3 has 14 residues. The germline V gene encodes CDR1 LGHDT and CDR2 YNNKEL (reference sequence). V was clipped by 0 bases and J by 4 bases, with 9 bases between them. The whole variable domain, filled in from reference TRBV3-1 and TRBJ1-2, reads DTAVSQTPKYLVTQMGNDKSIKCEQNLGHDTMYWYKQDSKKFLKIMFSYNNKELIINETVPNRFSPKSPDKAHLNLHINSLELGDSAVYFCASSQDFRIYGYTFGSGTRLTVV.